This T cell receptor beta chain was profiled in a study of T cell responses to AZD1222 COVID-19 vaccine. CDR3 size: 17 residues. Assay used: immunoSEQ multiplex PCR; TCRdb lists only in-frame clones, some missing. The sample yields about 120,000 clones, approximately 93% seen once. The chain uses TRBV21-1 and TRBJ2-3; the D call of TRBD1 is as the table states it, not checked on the DNA. TRBV21-1 is classified as a pseudogene. The source was peripheral blood, collected on day 0 of AZD1222 vaccination. The clonotype originates from an adult in good health. The CDR3 loop reads CASSNGFTGDRTDTQYF. Written as DNA, the CDR3 is TGTGCCAGCAGTAATGGCTTTACAGGGGACCGCACAGATACGCAGTATTTT.